The present entry profiles one T cell receptor beta chain with its context. The antigen remains unidentified. This CDR3 spans 17 amino acids. With V trimmed by 4 bases and J by 4 bases, 6 bases remained unmatched. Germline assignment: CDR1 MNHEY and CDR2 SMNVEV (reference sequence). Thyroid ultrasound and orbital computed tomography, with clinical symptoms and serum thyroxine and TRAb, informed diagnoses. These data are taken from a study of T cells in Graves' hyperthyroidism and ophthalmopathy. Template material for amplifying TCR beta CDR3 regions consisted of RNA transcripts. The HTBI primer set drove a first-round RT-PCR of the TCR CDR3. TCRdb reprocessed the multiplex PCR reads via MiXCR and lists one record per CDR3 protein. The sample has about 290,000 distinct CDR3 sequences; less than 20% are singletons. Study findings and constraints: A median approximately 6.5 months before onset, the model predicted ophthalmopathy. Most thyroid clonotypes with frequency above 0.001 were detected in blood.

The sample was blood. This chain joins TRBV27 and TRBJ2-1, with 14 nucleotides matching TRBD2. The origin of this receptor is a man aged 50 to 60 with Graves' ophthalmopathy. The CDR3 DNA is TGTGCCAGCAGTTCTCAGACTAGCGGGAGGGTGTACAATGAGCAGTTCTTC. Translating gives CASSSQTSGRVYNEQFF.